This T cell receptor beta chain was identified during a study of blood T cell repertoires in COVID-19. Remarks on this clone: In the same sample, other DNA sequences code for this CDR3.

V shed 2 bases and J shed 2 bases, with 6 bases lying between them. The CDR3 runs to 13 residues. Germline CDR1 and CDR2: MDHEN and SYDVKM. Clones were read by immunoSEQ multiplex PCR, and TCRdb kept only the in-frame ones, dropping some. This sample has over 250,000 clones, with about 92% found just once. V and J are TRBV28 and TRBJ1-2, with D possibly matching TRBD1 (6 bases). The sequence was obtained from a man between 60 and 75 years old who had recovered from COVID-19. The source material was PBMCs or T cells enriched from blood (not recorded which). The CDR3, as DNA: TGTGCCAGCAGTTTAACAGGGAACTATGGCTACACCTTC. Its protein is CASSLTGNYGYTF.